The 25 T cell receptor beta chains given below trace back to one sample, sequenced in a study of cytomegalovirus exposure and HLA in healthy donors. Vbeta (60) and Jbeta (13) primers were used in the PCR. Clones were read by immunoSEQ multiplex PCR, and TCRdb kept only the in-frame ones, dropping some. Of more than 100,000 clones in the sample, roughly 78% were seen once. Sample: PBMCs. Source of these receptors: a man aged 50-60 years in good health and CMV-seropositive.

This rearrangement joins TRBV5-5 to TRBJ1-2; 8 bases line up with TRBD1. Germline V CDR1 and CDR2: SGHKS, YYEKEE (reference sequence). This CDR3 is built from 14 residues. The J segment lost 7 bases and the V segment lost 0 bases, leaving 5 bases of the junction unmatched. CDR3 in DNA: TGTGCCAGCAGCTTGGTTGTTGGGACAGGTGGCTACACCTTC. Translating it yields CASSLVVGTGGYTF.

The chain links TRBV5-6 to TRBJ1-5, with 8 bases matching TRBD1. Germline CDR1 SGHDT, CDR2 YYEEEE. The CDR3 extends over 16 amino acids. With 4 bases clipped from V and 1 base from J, the junction kept 7 bases outside the gene matches. CDR3 bases: TGTGCCAGCAGCATCTGGACAGGGCCCAGCAATCAGCCCCAGCATTTT. Residues: CASSIWTGPSNQPQHF. Looking up the rest from reference TRBV5-6 and TRBJ1-5 gives the full variable domain: DAGVTQSPTHLIKTRGQQVTLRCSPKSGHDTVSWYQQALGQGPQFIFQYYEEEERQRGNFPDRFSGHQFPNYSSELNVNALLLGDSALYLCASSIWTGPSNQPQHFGDGTRLSIL.

The V and J genes are TRBV25-1 and TRBJ1-1; D is ambiguous. CDR1 and CDR2 (germline): MGHDK, SYGVNS. The V and J ends lost 1 base and 8 bases respectively, with 8 bases between them. The CDR3 loop spans 12 amino acids. CDR3 sequence reads: CASSESTQEAFF. CDR3 DNA: TGTGCCAGCAGTGAATCCACCCAGGAAGCTTTCTTT.

This chain connects TRBV7-8 to TRBJ2-5; 12 bases align to TRBD2. TRBJ2-7 matches the DNA end more closely, so the J call is doubtful. CDR3 length: 17 amino acids. Germline CDR1 reads SGHVS; CDR2 reads FQNEAQ. The CDR3 loop is CASSLWPSGRASYEQYF. The DNA for the CDR3 is TGTGCCAGCAGCTTATGGCCTAGCGGGAGGGCCTCGTACGAGCAGTACTTC.

The chain has TRBV5-4 and TRBJ2-1; 8 positions agree with TRBD2. The junction had 6 bases not matched to a gene; V was cut back by 4 bases and J by 0 bases. The CDR3 length is 16 residues. The V gene's germline CDR1 is SGHNT and CDR2 YYREEE (reference sequence). This CDR3 reads CASSPGGSYSYNEQFF. The CDR3 region has the DNA TGTGCCAGCAGCCCGGGGGGGAGTTACTCCTACAATGAGCAGTTCTTC.

This clone has just a few counts. The chain is built from TRBV5-6 and TRBJ1-3; perhaps TRBD1 as D (5 bases). The CDR3 covers 14 residues. Between the trimmed V and J ends, which lost 7 bases and 2 bases, there was a span of 13 bases. From germline, CDR1 is SGHDT and CDR2 YYEEEE. The CDR3 here is CASGTGGPGNTIYF. As DNA, the CDR3 is TGTGCCAGCGGCACGGGGGGACCTGGAAACACCATATATTTT.

V gene TRBV2 combines with J gene TRBJ1-1, with D possibly matching TRBD1 (5 bases). The length of the CDR3 is 14 residues. V was trimmed by 6 bases and J by 0 bases, leaving 11 bases between them. Germline assignment: CDR1 SNHLY and CDR2 FYNNEI. The CDR3 loop reads CASRGTDLNTEAFF. CDR3 DNA sequence: TGTGCCAGCAGGGGGACTGATTTGAACACTGAAGCTTTCTTT.

The J gene is TRBJ2-1, the V gene TRBV15, with 9 nucleotides matching TRBD1. This CDR3 region has 13 residues. Germline CDR1 and CDR2: LNHNV and YYDKDF (reference sequence). V trimming: 8 bases; J trimming: 9 bases; junction bases outside the gene matches: 8. CDR3 DNA sequence: TGTGCCACCGGGACAGGGAAAGTAGTTGAGCAGTTCTTC. It encodes CATGTGKVVEQFF. Full variable domain (outside the CDR3, taken from reference TRBV15 and TRBJ2-1): DAMVIQNPRYQVTQFGKPVTLSCSQTLNHNVMYWYQQKSSQAPKLLFHYYDKDFNNEADTPDNFQSRRPNTSFCFLDIRSPGLGDTAMYLCATGTGKVVEQFFGPGTRLTVL.

V usage is TRBV2 and J usage is TRBJ2-7, with TRBD1 matching over 11 bases. After removal of 7 bases from V and 3 bases from J, the junction contained 5 bases not matched to a gene. In germline, CDR1 is SNHLY, CDR2 FYNNEI. This CDR3 has 14 amino acids. The CDR3: CASTRDRGDYEQYF. CDR3 nucleotides: TGTGCCAGCACCCGGGACAGGGGGGACTACGAGCAGTACTTC.

The chain employs TRBV5-1 and TRBJ2-1; 10 bases are shared with TRBD1. Trimming at V came to 4 bases and at J to 15 bases, leaving 7 bases not matched to a gene. The CDR3 is 12 amino acids. Germline V gene sequence: CDR1 SGHRS, CDR2 YFSETQ. The CDR3 nucleotides read TGCGCCAGCAGCGCCGCGACAGGGGGCGCGTTCTTC. Protein sequence: CASSAATGGAFF.

The rearrangement joins TRBV4-1 to TRBJ1-5; perhaps TRBD1 as D (5 bases). The CDR3 is 21 residues long. Germline CDR1 MGHRA, CDR2 YSYEKL. V lost 3 bases to trimming and J lost 7 bases, with 34 bases between them. For the CDR3, the DNA is TGCGCCAGCAGCCAGGACCTGGGGGGTTCTTACTATCGGGGCATAGGACAGCCCCAGCATTTT. This encodes CASSQDLGGSYYRGIGQPQHF.

V gene TRBV5-1 combines with J gene TRBJ1-4; weak D call: TRBD1 (6 bases). Deletions cut 1 base from V and 4 bases from J, with 11 bases between. In germline, CDR1 is SGHRS, CDR2 YFSETQ. The CDR3 sequence is 15 residues long. The CDR3 DNA follows: TGCGCCAGCAGCTTGACAGGGATGATTAATGAAAAACTGTTTTTT. Protein: CASSLTGMINEKLFF. Full variable domain (missing parts from reference TRBV5-1 and TRBJ1-4): KAGVTQTPRYLIKTRGQQVTLSCSPISGHRSVSWYQQTPGQGLQFLFEYFSETQRNKGNFPGRFSGRQFSNSRSEMNVSTLELGDSALYLCASSLTGMINEKLFFGSGTQLSVL.

The rearrangement joins TRBV29-1 to TRBJ2-1; 9 bases agree with TRBD1. Germline V CDR1 and CDR2: SQVTM, ANQGSEA. Trimming cost V 6 bases and J 6 bases; bases outside gene matches: 6. The CDR3 is 13 amino acids. Here the CDR3 reads CSVPGQGLNEQFF. CDR3 DNA sequence: TGCAGCGTGCCGGGACAGGGCCTCAATGAGCAGTTCTTC.

The chain uses TRBV4-3 and TRBJ2-7; D remains unclear. The ends were cut back, 0 bases at V and 3 bases at J, with 15 bases in the middle. Germline CDR1 is LGHNA and CDR2 is YSLEER. The CDR3 length is 16 residues. CDR3 sequence (DNA): TGCGCCAGCAGCCAAGATCACCCGACAAATTTCTACGAGCAGTACTTC. Translating it yields CASSQDHPTNFYEQYF.

The chain carries TRBV4-2 and TRBJ1-5; 9 positions agree with TRBD1. Losses at the gene ends were 4 bases for V and 4 bases for J; bases not matched to a gene: 5. Germline loops: CDR1 LGHNA, CDR2 YNFKEQ. The CDR3 has 15 residues. CDR3 bases: TGTGCCAGCAGCCTGGCCGGGACAGGGAATCAGCCCCAGCATTTT. Translating gives CASSLAGTGNQPQHF.

The chain recombines TRBV29-1 with TRBJ1-1; 7 nucleotides match TRBD1. V gave up 6 bases and J gave up 0 bases; unmatched junction bases: 13. The CDR3 spans 16 residues. The germline V gene has CDR1 SQVTM and CDR2 ANQGSEA. The CDR3 bases are TGCAGCGTGAGAAGGGGGCAATCGAGAGTGAACACTGAAGCTTTCTTT. The encoded protein is CSVRRGQSRVNTEAFF.

As regards this clone: At one end, the junction sequence differs from germline, possibly due to a read error. The chain uses TRBV7-9 and TRBJ2-3, with 13 nucleotides matching TRBD2. Germline values: CDR1 SEHNR, CDR2 FQNEAQ (reference sequence). The CDR3 consists of 16 residues. The CDR3 reads CSSSPGLAGRTDTQYF. CDR3 in DNA: TGTTCCAGCAGCCCGGGACTAGCGGGGCGCACAGATACGCAGTATTTT.

The genes are TRBV5-1 and TRBJ1-2; TRBD1 matches 12 bases. CDR3 length: 17 residues. After removal of 0 bases from V and 3 bases from J, the junction contained 6 bases not matched to a gene. Per the germline V gene, CDR1 is SGHRS and CDR2 is YFSETQ. This CDR3 is CASSLVTGTGGHYGYTF. CDR3 bases: TGCGCCAGCAGCTTGGTAACTGGGACAGGGGGCCACTATGGCTACACCTTC.

V usage is TRBV10-3 and J usage is TRBJ1-1; no clear D. Trimming left V 6 bases short and J 4 bases short, with 9 bases between. From germline, CDR1 is ENHRY and CDR2 SYGVKD. This CDR3 has 12 residues. CDR3 DNA sequence: TGTGCCATCAGGAGGGATCGCACTGAAGCTTTCTTT. Residues: CAIRRDRTEAFF.

This chain joins TRBV5-4 and TRBJ2-7, with 7 bases fitting TRBD1. The germline V gene encodes CDR1 SGHNT and CDR2 YYREEE (reference sequence). V dropped 4 bases and J dropped 3; count of bases not matched to a gene: 13. This CDR3 region has 16 residues. The CDR3 here is CASSRDDTGDYYEQYF. For the CDR3, the DNA is TGTGCCAGCAGCAGGGATGATACAGGGGATTACTACGAGCAGTACTTC.

This chain uses TRBV7-9 with TRBJ1-1; TRBD1 aligns across 11 bases. The germline V gene encodes CDR1 SEHNR and CDR2 FQNEAQ (reference sequence). After removal of 4 bases from V and 8 bases from J, the junction contained 6 bases not matched to a gene. The CDR3 is 14 residues long. CDR3 amino acids: CASSSDRGLLEAFF. The CDR3 DNA reads TGTGCCAGCAGCTCGGACAGGGGGCTATTGGAAGCTTTCTTT. Full variable domain (rest looked up from reference TRBV7-9 and TRBJ1-1): DTGVSQNPRHKITKRGQNVTFRCDPISEHNRLYWYRQTLGQGPEFLTYFQNEAQLEKSRLLSDRFSAERPKGSFSTLEIQRTEQGDSAMYLCASSSDRGLLEAFFGQGTRLTVV.

V gene TRBV28 combines with J gene TRBJ2-1; TRBD1 agrees at 9 bases. Trimming cost V 6 bases and J 2 bases; bases outside gene matches: 5. Germline CDR1 is MDHEN and CDR2 is SYDVKM. The CDR3 spans 15 residues. The CDR3 sequence is CASRPGTGPYNEQFF. CDR3 in DNA: TGTGCCAGCAGACCCGGGACAGGGCCCTACAATGAGCAGTTCTTC.

The chain links TRBV19 to TRBJ1-2; TRBD1 is a possible D gene (6 bases). Germline loops: CDR1 LNHDA, CDR2 SQIVND (reference sequence). Trimming cost V 5 bases and J 7 bases, with 11 bases left between them. The CDR3 runs 12 residues. The CDR3 region is CASSYRDGGYTF. The DNA for the CDR3 is TGTGCCAGTAGTTACAGGGACGGTGGCTACACCTTC. Using reference TRBV19 and TRBJ1-2 for the parts outside the CDR3, the full variable domain is DGGITQSPKYLFRKEGQNVTLSCEQNLNHDAMYWYRQDPGQGLRLIYYSQIVNDFQKGDIAEGYSVSREKKESFPLTVTSAQKNPTAFYLCASSYRDGGYTFGSGTRLTVV.

This rearrangement joins TRBV29-1 to TRBJ2-3, with TRBD2 as a possible D gene (6 bases). Germline values: CDR1 SQVTM, CDR2 ANQGSEA. The CDR3 spans 14 residues. Trimming took off 4 bases at V and 4 bases at J, with 15 bases between the two ends. Here the CDR3 reads CSVVRAGRSDTQYF. The CDR3 DNA sequence: TGCAGCGTTGTTCGAGCGGGCCGCTCAGATACGCAGTATTTT.

As for this clone: Compared with germline, one end of the junction differs, possibly owing to a read error. This chain connects TRBV5-4 to TRBJ2-5; D is perhaps TRBD2 (6 bases). This CDR3 contains 15 residues. Germline lookup yields CDR1 SGHNT and CDR2 YYREEE (reference sequence). This CDR3 is CAGSSPKRAEETQYF. CDR3 in DNA: TGTGCCGGCAGCTCGCCCAAGCGGGCTGAAGAGACCCAGTACTTC.